These T cell receptor beta chains were read from a single sample in a study of HIV-infected patients and healthy controls. One entry per CDR3 protein results from TCRdb running MiXCR on the 5' RACE reads. The sample records fewer than 20,000 distinct CDR3 sequences, approximately 7% being singletons. What was sequenced was blood. The source is an adult in good health. CDR3s include the opening cysteine and the closing phenylalanine or tryptophan. D genes are given only for firm matches. The size entry gives once, few, many, or a class for an expanded clone.

>TRBV4-1|.|medium-sized|TRBJ2-7
TGCGCCAGCAGCCAAGGGGAGATGACCTCCCGCGACGAGCAGTACTTC
CASSQGEMTSRDEQYF
>TRBV11-2|TRBD2|many|TRBJ2-1
TGTGCCAGCAGCCACAGGACTAGCGACACCAATGAGCAGTTCTTC
CASSHRTSDTNEQFF
>TRBV2|TRBD1|medium-sized|TRBJ2-2
TGTGCCAGCACGGACAGGGTGCCCGCCGGGGAGCTGTTTTTT
CASTDRVPAGELFF
>TRBV21-1|.|many|TRBJ1-1
TGTGCCAGCAGCAAAGCGGCGGGGGGCAGATATCCCGAAGCTTTCTTT
CASSKAAGGRYPEAFF
>TRBV5-4|.|many|TRBJ2-7
TGTGCCAGCAGCCCGGACGACTCCTACGAGCAGTACTTC
CASSPDDSYEQYF
>TRBV4-3|.|many|TRBJ1-4
TGCGCCAGCAGCCAAGCCCCCCAGGGGACAACTAATGAAAAACTGTTTTTT
CASSQAPQGTTNEKLFF
>TRBV9|TRBD1|many|TRBJ1-1
TGTGCCAGCAGCGCCGGGACAGGTGGGAACACTGAAGCTTTCTTT
CASSAGTGGNTEAFF
>TRBV3-1|.|medium-sized|TRBJ1-1
TGTGCCAGCAGCCAAGATGCCTCGCATGATCGCGAAGCTTTCTTT
CASSQDASHDREAFF
>TRBV15|.|many|TRBJ1-2
TGTGCCACCAGCAGAGATATCCCCAGGGGAGATGGCTACACCTTC
CATSRDIPRGDGYTF
>TRBV30|TRBD2|many|TRBJ2-2
TGTGCCTGGAGCCCCGGGACTAGCGGGAACACCGGGGAGCTGTTTTTT
CAWSPGTSGNTGELFF
>TRBV7-2|TRBD2|many|TRBJ2-2
TGTGCCAGCAGCGAATGGGAGGGTCCCGGGGAGCTGTTTTTT
CASSEWEGPGELFF